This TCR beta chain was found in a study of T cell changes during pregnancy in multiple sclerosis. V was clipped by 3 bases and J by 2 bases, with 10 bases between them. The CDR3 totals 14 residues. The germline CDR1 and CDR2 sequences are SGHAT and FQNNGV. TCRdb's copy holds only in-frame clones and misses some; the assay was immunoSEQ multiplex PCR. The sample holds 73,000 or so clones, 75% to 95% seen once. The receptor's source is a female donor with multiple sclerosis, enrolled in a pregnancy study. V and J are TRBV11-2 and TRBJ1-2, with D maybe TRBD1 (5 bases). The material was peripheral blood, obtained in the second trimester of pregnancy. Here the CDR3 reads CASSFREENYGYTF. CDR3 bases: TGTGCCAGCAGCTTCAGGGAGGAGAACTATGGCTACACCTTC.